Each of the 15 T cell receptor beta chains below was sequenced from the same sample in a study of CD8 T cells in Susac syndrome. With random hexamers, reverse transcription was performed on about 0.5 to 1 ug of RNA. TCRdb re-derived calls from the immunoSEQ multiplex PCR reads in MiXCR, one entry per CDR3 protein. Altogether roughly 110,000 distinct CDR3 sequences are present, under 95% being singletons, with the ten largest covering approximately 0.13%. Source material: CD8+ T cells from PBMCs. Receptor source: a human donor in good health.

This chain connects TRBV6-2 or TRBV6-3 to TRBJ1-1; TRBD1 aligns across 7 bases. V lost 1 base to trimming and J lost 5 bases; unmatched junction nucleotides: 10. CDR3 length equals 16 residues. Germline V gene lookup returns CDR1 MNHEY and CDR2 SVGEGT. The CDR3 loop is CASSYFPDRARTEAFF. For the CDR3, the DNA is TGTGCCAGCAGTTACTTCCCCGACAGGGCCAGGACTGAAGCTTTCTTT.

The CDR3 bases are TGTGCCAGCAGCTCGTCACGACTGGAGAGCAATCAGCCCCAGCATTTT. Translating gives CASSSSRLESNQPQHF. This chain uses TRBV13 with TRBJ1-5, with D uncertain. The CDR3 has 16 residues. V dropped 4 bases and J dropped 1 base, with 14 bases sitting between them. Per germline, CDR1 PRHDT and CDR2 FYEKMQ (reference sequence).

The V gene is TRBV5-6, the J gene TRBJ2-1, with TRBD2 identical over 7 bases. With 1 base clipped from V and 2 bases from J, the junction kept 9 bases outside the gene matches. CDR3 length: 17 residues. CDR1 is SGHDT and CDR2 is YYEEEE in the germline V gene. The CDR3 sequence is CASSLSGLGRAYNEQFF. In DNA, the CDR3 is TGTGCCAGCAGCTTGTCCGGACTGGGGAGGGCCTACAATGAGCAGTTCTTC.

V usage is TRBV10-3 and J usage is TRBJ1-2; TRBD1 might be the D (5 bases). The CDR3 contains 15 residues. The V gene lost 2 bases and the J gene lost 2 bases, with 12 bases spanning the gap. Germline-derived CDR1 and CDR2 are ENHRY and SYGVKD. For the CDR3, the DNA is TGTGCCATCAGTGAGAGGGTCGGGGGGAACTATGGCTACACCTTC. Its translation is CAISERVGGNYGYTF.

The rearrangement joins TRBV30 to TRBJ1-5; D perhaps matches TRBD1 (6 bases). The CDR3 extends over 15 amino acids. The germline V gene encodes CDR1 GTSNPN and CDR2 SVGIG (reference sequence). The V end was cut by 5 bases, the J end by 1 base, with 15 bases between. Here the CDR3 DNA reads TGTGCCTGGGGACATTACAGGGACAGCAATCAGCCCCAGCATTTT. It codes for CAWGHYRDSNQPQHF. The whole variable domain, filled in from reference TRBV30 and TRBJ1-5, reads SQTIHQWPATLVQPVGSPLSLECTVEGTSNPNLYWYRQAAGRGLQLLFYSVGIGQISSEVPQNLSASRPQDRQFILSSKKLLLSDSGFYLCAWGHYRDSNQPQHFGDGTRLSIL.

This sequence joins TRBV7-7 and TRBJ2-3; a possible D gene is TRBD1 (5 bases). V lost 5 bases, J lost 1 base, and 10 bases lay in between. Germline V gene sequence: CDR1 SSHAT, CDR2 FNYEAQ (reference sequence). The CDR3 is 14 residues long. This chain's CDR3 is CASSPTAGTDTQYF. The CDR3 coding sequence is TGTGCCAGCAGCCCGACAGCCGGCACAGATACGCAGTATTTT.

The V call is TRBV4-3, the J call TRBJ2-7; no firm D call. Trimming removed 0 bases at V and 2 bases at J, with 11 bases between. This CDR3 region has 15 residues. Per germline, CDR1 LGHNA and CDR2 YSLEER. In DNA, the CDR3 is TGCGCCAGCAGCCAAGATCTTAGGGTCGCCTACGAGCAGTACTTC. Its translation is CASSQDLRVAYEQYF.

A single count supports this clonotype. J is TRBJ2-7 and V is TRBV27; a weak D match, TRBD1 (6 bases). Trimming left V 5 bases short and J 5 bases short, with 10 bases between. The CDR3 runs 12 residues. Germline V lookup: CDR1 MNHEY, CDR2 SMNVEV (reference sequence). The CDR3 region is CASSKQGHEQYF. CDR3 coding DNA: TGTGCCAGCAGTAAACAGGGTCACGAGCAGTACTTC.

This clonotype appeared once. The gene calls are TRBV6-8 and TRBJ2-1, with D unclear. The ends were cut back, 6 bases at V and 7 bases at J, with 4 bases in the middle. This CDR3 has 10 residues. Germline V gene lookup returns CDR1 MNHGY and CDR2 SAAAGT. CDR3 nucleotide sequence: TGTGCCAGCAGGCTGAATGAGCAGTTCTTC. This encodes CASRLNEQFF.

The genes are TRBV6-2 or TRBV6-3 and TRBJ2-1, with unresolved D. CDR3 size: 12 residues. The germline gives CDR1 MNHEY, CDR2 SVGEGT. Trimming shortened V by 5 bases and J by 7 bases, and 9 bases separated the two germline ends. The CDR3 sequence: CASSPGPNEQFF. CDR3 nucleotide sequence: TGTGCCAGCAGTCCCGGCCCAAATGAGCAGTTCTTC.

The chain is built from TRBV6-1 and TRBJ1-4; maybe TRBD1 (6 bases). Trimming stripped 6 bases from V and 0 bases from J, with 17 bases between. Germline loops: CDR1 MNHNS, CDR2 SASEGT. The CDR3 runs to 17 residues. The CDR3 spells CASRGGRAAATNEKLFF. As DNA, the CDR3 is TGTGCCAGCAGGGGGGGCAGGGCCGCTGCAACTAATGAAAAACTGTTTTTT.

This clonotype was observed a single time. The chain is built from TRBV9 and TRBJ2-2, with 7 positions matching TRBD1. The CDR3 loop spans 14 amino acids. V gave up 6 bases and J gave up 5 bases; unmatched junction bases: 7. CDR1 is SGDLS, CDR2 YYNGEE, per germline. CDR3 nucleotides: TGTGCCAGCACCGGACAGGCCGGGACCGGGGAGCTGTTTTTT. Amino acids: CASTGQAGTGELFF.

This chain connects TRBV28 to TRBJ1-4, with 11 positions matching TRBD1. CDR1 MDHEN and CDR2 SYDVKM come from the germline V gene. After removal of 5 bases from V and 3 bases from J, the junction contained 8 bases not matched to a gene. The CDR3 runs to 17 residues. Here the CDR3 DNA reads TGTGCCAGCAGTACCCGGACAGGGGGCTTCGCTAATGAAAAACTGTTTTTT. This gives the protein CASSTRTGGFANEKLFF.

The V call is TRBV4-3, the J call TRBJ2-1; 12 nucleotides agree with TRBD2. With V trimmed by 0 bases and J by 0 bases, 9 bases remained unmatched. CDR3 length equals 20 residues. CDR1 LGHNA and CDR2 YSLEER come from the germline V gene. The CDR3, as DNA: TGCGCCAGCAGCCAAGAGCACCTGACTAGCGGGAGTGCCTCCTACAATGAGCAGTTCTTC. Protein: CASSQEHLTSGSASYNEQFF.

The V and J genes are TRBV4-1 and TRBJ1-2; 9 bases are shared with TRBD1. Germline V CDR1 and CDR2: MGHRA, YSYEKL. The CDR3 totals 15 residues. Trimming cost V 0 bases and J 7 bases; bases outside gene matches: 6. As DNA, the CDR3 is TGCGCCAGCAGCCAAGACAGGGACAGGGATCGTGGCTACACCTTC. Amino acids: CASSQDRDRDRGYTF.